Here is one T cell receptor (beta chain) with its context. The data were obtained in a study of blood T cell repertoires in COVID-19. Trimming cost V 0 bases and J 4 bases, with 13 bases left between them. This CDR3 region has 16 residues. The germline gives CDR1 SGHKS, CDR2 YYEKEE (reference sequence). Using immunoSEQ multiplex PCR, the repertoire was profiled, and TCRdb retains in-frame clones only, with some absent. In the table there are more than 110,000 clones, 85% to 90% of which are singletons. This sequence was found in a woman aged 80 or over with acute or convalescent COVID-19. Sample: peripheral blood. V usage is TRBV5-5 and J usage is TRBJ2-2; D might be TRBD2 (6 bases). The CDR3 nucleotides are TGTGCCAGCAGCTTGGTGAACGGGGGTTTCACCGGGGAGCTGTTTTTT. Residues: CASSLVNGGFTGELFF.